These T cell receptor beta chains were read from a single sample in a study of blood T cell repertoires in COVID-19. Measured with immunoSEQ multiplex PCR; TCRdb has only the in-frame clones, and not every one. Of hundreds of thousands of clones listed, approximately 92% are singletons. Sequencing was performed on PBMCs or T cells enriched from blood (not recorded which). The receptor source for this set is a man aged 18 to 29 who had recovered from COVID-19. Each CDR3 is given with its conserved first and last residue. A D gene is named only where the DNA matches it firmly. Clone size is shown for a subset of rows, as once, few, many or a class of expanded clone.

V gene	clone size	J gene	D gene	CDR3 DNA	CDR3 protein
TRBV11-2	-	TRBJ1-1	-	TGTGCCAGCAGCCTACCAGGGGTGGCTGAAGCTTTCTTT	CASSLPGVAEAFF
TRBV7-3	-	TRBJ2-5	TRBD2	TGTGCCAGCAGCTACGGGAGGGATGGGCACCAAGAGACCCAGTACTTC	CASSYGRDGHQETQYF
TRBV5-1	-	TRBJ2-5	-	TGCGCCAGCGATATGGGCCGACACCCCCCAGAGACCCAGTACTTC	CASDMGRHPPETQYF
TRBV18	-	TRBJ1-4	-	TGTGCCAGCTCACCCGAGAATGAAAAACTGTTTTTT	CASSPENEKLFF
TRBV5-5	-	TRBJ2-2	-	TGTGCCAGCAGCCCCCACACCGGGGCCGGGGAGCTGTTTTTT	CASSPHTGAGELFF
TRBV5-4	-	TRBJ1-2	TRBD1	TGTGCCAGCAGCTCGGGACAGGCGTACTATGGCTACACCTTC	CASSSGQAYYGYTF
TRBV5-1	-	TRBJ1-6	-	TGCGCCAGCAGCTTGACGAGTAACTCCTATAATTCACCCCTCCACTTT	CASSLTSNSYNSPLHF
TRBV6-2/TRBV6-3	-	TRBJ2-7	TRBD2	TGTGCCAGCAGTTACTCCCCGTCAATAGCGGGACCCTCCTACGAGCAGTACTTC	CASSYSPSIAGPSYEQYF
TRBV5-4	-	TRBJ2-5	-	TGTGCCAGCAGCTTGGTAGGTAGCGGACTTCAAGAGACCCAGTACTTC	CASSLVGSGLQETQYF
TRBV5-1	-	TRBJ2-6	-	TGCGCCAGCAGCTTCACAGAGTCTGGGGCCAACGTCCTGACTTTC	CASSFTESGANVLTF
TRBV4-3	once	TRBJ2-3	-	TGCGCCAGCAGCCAAGATGCGCGGCAAGATACGCAGTATTTT	CASSQDARQDTQYF
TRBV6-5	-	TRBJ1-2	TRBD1	TGTGCCAGCAGTCCGGACAGGGATTACTATGGCTACACCTTC	CASSPDRDYYGYTF
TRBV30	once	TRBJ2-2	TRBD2	TGTGCCTGGACGGGCGGGGGGCGCCCCACCGGGGAGCTGTTTTTT	CAWTGGGRPTGELFF
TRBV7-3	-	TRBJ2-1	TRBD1	TGTGCCAGCAGTACAGGGGGCCGGATTTACAATGAGCAGTTCTTC	CASSTGGRIYNEQFF
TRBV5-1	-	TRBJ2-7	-	TGCGCCAGCAGCTGGACAGCGGACTCCTACGAGCAGTACTTC	CASSWTADSYEQYF
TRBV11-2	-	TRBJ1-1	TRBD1	TGTGCCAGCAGCCCCAGACAGGGGGGAAGGGCTGAAGCTTTCTTT	CASSPRQGGRAEAFF
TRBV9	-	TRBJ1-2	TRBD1	TGTGCCAGCAGCCCTATGACAGGGGCCGCGGGCGGCTACACCTTC	CASSPMTGAAGGYTF
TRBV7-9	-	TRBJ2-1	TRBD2	TGTGCCAGCAGCTCGAGACTAGCGGGGGCCAATGAGCAGTTCTTC	CASSSRLAGANEQFF
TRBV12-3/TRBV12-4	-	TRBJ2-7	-	TGTGCCAGCAGTTTAGTAGTTTACGAGCAGTACTTC	CASSLVVYEQYF
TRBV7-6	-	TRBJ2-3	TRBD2	TGTGCCAGCAGCTTAAAGGGCGGGGGGGTCACAGATACGCAGTATTTT	CASSLKGGGVTDTQYF
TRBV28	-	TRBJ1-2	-	TGTGCCAGCAGTTGGGGGGGCGGGACACATTATGGCTACACCTTC	CASSWGGGTHYGYTF
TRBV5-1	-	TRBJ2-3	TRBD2	TGCGCCAGCAGCTTGTCCCCCGGGACTAGCGGGAGAGATACGCAGTATTTT	CASSLSPGTSGRDTQYF
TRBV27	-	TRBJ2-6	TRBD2	TGTGCCAGCAGCCCACTAGCGGGAGGTGCTGGGGCCAACGTCCTGACTTTC	CASSPLAGGAGANVLTF
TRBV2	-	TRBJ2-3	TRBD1	TGTGCCAGCAGCCAGGGACAGGGGGCGGGAGATACGCAGTATTTT	CASSQGQGAGDTQYF
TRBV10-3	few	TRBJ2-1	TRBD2	TGTGCCATCAGGGATAGCGGGAGGGAATACAATGAGCAGTTCTTC	CAIRDSGREYNEQFF